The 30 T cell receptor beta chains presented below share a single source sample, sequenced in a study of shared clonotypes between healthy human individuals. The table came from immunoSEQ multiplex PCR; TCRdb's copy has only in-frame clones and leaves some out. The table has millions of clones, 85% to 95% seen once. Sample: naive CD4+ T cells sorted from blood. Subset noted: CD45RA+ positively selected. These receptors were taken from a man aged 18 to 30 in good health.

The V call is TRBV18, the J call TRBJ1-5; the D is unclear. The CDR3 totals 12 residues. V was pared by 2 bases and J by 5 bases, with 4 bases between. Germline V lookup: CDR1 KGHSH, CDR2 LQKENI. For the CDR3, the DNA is TGTGCCAGCTCACCATCCGATCAGCCCCAGCATTTT. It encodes CASSPSDQPQHF.

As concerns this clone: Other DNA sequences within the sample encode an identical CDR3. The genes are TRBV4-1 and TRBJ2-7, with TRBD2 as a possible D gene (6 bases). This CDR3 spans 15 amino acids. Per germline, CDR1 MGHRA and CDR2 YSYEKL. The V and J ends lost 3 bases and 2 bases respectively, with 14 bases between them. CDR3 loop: CASSQGLQGTYEQYF. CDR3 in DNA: TGCGCCAGCAGCCAGGGACTCCAAGGAACCTACGAGCAGTACTTC.

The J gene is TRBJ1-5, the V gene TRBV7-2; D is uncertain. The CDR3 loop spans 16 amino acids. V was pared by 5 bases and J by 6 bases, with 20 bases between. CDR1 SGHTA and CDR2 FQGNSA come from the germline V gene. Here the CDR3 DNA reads TGTGCCAGCAGCGAAGCGAGAGAAATGGGATCTCAGCCCCAGCATTTT. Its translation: CASSEAREMGSQPQHF.

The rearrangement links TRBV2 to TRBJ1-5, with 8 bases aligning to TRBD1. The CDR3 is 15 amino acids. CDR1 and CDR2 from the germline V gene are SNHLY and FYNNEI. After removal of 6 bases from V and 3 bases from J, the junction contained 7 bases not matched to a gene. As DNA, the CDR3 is TGTGCCAGCAGCGGGGGGACAGGTTACAATCAGCCCCAGCATTTT. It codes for CASSGGTGYNQPQHF.

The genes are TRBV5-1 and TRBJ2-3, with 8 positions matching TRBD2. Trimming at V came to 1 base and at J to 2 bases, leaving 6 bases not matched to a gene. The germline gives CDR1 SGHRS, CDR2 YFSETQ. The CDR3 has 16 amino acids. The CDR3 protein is CASSLLGGGLTDTQYF. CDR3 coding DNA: TGCGCCAGCAGCTTGCTTGGCGGGGGGCTCACAGATACGCAGTATTTT.

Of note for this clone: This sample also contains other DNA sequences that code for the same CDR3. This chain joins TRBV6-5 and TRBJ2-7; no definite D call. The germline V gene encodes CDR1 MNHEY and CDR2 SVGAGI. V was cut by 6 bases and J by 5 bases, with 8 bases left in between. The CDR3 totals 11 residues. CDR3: CASSRGDEQYF. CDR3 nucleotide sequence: TGTGCCAGCAGCCGAGGCGACGAGCAGTACTTC.

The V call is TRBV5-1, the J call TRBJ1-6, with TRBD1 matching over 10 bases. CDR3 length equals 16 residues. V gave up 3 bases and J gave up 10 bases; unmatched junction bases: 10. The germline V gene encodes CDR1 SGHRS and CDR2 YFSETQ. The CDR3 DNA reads TGCGCCAGCAGCTGGAACACCGGGACAGGGGAATCACCCCTCCACTTT. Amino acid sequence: CASSWNTGTGESPLHF.

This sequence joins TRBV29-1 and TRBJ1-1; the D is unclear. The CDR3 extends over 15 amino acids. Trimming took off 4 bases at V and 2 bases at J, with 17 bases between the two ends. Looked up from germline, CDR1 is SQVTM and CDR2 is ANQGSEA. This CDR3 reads CSVVYRGRVNTEAFF. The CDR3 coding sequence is TGCAGCGTTGTTTACAGAGGGAGGGTCAACACTGAAGCTTTCTTT.

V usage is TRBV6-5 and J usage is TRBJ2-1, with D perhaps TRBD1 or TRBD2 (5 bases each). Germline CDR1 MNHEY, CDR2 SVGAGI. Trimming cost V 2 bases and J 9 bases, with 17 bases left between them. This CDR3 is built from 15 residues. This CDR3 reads CASSYAPGTGIEQFF. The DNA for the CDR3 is TGTGCCAGCAGTTACGCCCCGGGGACGGGTATTGAGCAGTTCTTC.

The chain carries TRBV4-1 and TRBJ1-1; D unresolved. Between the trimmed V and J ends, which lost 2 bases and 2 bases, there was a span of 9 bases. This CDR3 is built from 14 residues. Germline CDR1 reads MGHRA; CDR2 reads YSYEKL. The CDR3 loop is CASSQPSRNTEAFF. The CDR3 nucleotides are TGCGCCAGCAGCCAACCGTCCCGAAACACTGAAGCTTTCTTT.

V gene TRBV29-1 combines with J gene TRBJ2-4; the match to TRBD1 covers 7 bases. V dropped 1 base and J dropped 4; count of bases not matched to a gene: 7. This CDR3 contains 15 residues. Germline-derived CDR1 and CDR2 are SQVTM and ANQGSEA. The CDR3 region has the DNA TGCAGCGTTGAAGCACAGGGGATTTCTAAAAACATTCAGTACTTC. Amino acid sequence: CSVEAQGISKNIQYF. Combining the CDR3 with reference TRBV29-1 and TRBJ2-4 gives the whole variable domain SAVISQKPSRDICQRGTSLTIQCQVDSQVTMMFWYRQQPGQSLTLIATANQGSEATYESGFVIDKFPISRPNLTFSTLTVSNMSPEDSSIYLCSVEAQGISKNIQYFGAGTRLSVL.

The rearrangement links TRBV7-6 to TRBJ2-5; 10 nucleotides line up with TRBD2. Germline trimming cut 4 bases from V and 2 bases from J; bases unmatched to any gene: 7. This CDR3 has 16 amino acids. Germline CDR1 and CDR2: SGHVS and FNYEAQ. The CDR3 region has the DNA TGTGCCAGCAGCTCCGGACTAGCGGACAGACAAGAGACCCAGTACTTC. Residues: CASSSGLADRQETQYF.

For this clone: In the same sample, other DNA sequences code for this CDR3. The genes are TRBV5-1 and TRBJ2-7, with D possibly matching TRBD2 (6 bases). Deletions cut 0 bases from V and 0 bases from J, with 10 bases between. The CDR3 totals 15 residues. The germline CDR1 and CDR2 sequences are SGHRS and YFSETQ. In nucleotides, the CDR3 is TGCGCCAGCAGCTTGGTTAGCGGCAGCTCCTACGAGCAGTACTTC. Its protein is CASSLVSGSSYEQYF.

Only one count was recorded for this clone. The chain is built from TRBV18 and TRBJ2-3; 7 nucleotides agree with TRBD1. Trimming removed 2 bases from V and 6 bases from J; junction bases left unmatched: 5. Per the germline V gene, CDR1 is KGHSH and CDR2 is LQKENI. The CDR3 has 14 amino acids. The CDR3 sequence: CASSPDRVADTQYF. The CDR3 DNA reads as TGTGCCAGCTCACCAGACAGGGTCGCGGATACGCAGTATTTT. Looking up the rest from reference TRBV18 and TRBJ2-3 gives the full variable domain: NAGVMQNPRHLVRRRGQEARLRCSPMKGHSHVYWYRQLPEEGLKFMVYLQKENIIDESGMPKERFSAEFPKEGPSILRIQQVVRGDSAAYFCASSPDRVADTQYFGPGTRLTVL.

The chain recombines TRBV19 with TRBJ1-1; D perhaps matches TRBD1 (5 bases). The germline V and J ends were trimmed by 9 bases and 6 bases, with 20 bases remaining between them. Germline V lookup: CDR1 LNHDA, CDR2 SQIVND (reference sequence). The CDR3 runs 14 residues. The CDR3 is CASRLSGMEAEAFF. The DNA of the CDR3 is TGTGCCAGCCGCTTGTCAGGGATGGAAGCTGAAGCTTTCTTT.

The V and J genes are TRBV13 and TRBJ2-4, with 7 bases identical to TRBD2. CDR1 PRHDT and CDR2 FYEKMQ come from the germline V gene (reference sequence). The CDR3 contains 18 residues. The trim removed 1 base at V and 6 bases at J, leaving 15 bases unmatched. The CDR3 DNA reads TGTGCCAGCAGCTTAGCGGTACTAGCGCTTGGCTCGCGAAACATTCAGTACTTC. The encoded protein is CASSLAVLALGSRNIQYF.

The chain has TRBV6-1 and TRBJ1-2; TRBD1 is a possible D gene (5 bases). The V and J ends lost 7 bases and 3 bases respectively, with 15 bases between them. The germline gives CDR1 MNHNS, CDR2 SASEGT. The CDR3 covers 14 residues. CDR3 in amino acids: CASIRDVSHYGYTF. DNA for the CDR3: TGTGCCAGCATCCGGGACGTTAGTCACTATGGCTACACCTTC.

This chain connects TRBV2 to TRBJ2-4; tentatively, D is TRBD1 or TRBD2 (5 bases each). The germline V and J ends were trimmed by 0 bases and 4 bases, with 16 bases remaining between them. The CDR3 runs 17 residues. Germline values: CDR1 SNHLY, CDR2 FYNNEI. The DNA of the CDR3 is TGTGCCAGCAGTGAAGCCTTTAAGGTTGGGGGTAAAAACATTCAGTACTTC. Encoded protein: CASSEAFKVGGKNIQYF.

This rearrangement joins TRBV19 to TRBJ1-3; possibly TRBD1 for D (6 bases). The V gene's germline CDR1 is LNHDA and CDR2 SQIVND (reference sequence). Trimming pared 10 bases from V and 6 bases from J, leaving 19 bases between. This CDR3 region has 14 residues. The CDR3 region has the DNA TGTGCCACCAGGGGACCGACGCTGGAAAACACCATATATTTT. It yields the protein CATRGPTLENTIYF. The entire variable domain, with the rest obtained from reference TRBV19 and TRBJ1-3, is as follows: DGGITQSPKYLFRKEGQNVTLSCEQNLNHDAMYWYRQDPGQGLRLIYYSQIVNDFQKGDIAEGYSVSREKKESFPLTVTSAQKNPTAFYLCATRGPTLENTIYFGEGSWLTVV.

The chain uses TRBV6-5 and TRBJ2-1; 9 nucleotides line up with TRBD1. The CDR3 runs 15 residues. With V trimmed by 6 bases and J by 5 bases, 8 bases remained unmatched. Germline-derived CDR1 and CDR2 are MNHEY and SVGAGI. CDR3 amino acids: CASSYGDRVHNEQFF. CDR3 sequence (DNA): TGTGCCAGCAGCTATGGGGACAGGGTTCACAATGAGCAGTTCTTC.

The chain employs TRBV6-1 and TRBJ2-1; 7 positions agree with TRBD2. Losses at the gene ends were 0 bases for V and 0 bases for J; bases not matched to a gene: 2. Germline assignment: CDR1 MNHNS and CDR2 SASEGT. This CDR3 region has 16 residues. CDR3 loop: CASSEAGTTSYNEQFF. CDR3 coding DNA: TGTGCCAGCAGTGAAGCAGGGACTACCTCCTACAATGAGCAGTTCTTC.

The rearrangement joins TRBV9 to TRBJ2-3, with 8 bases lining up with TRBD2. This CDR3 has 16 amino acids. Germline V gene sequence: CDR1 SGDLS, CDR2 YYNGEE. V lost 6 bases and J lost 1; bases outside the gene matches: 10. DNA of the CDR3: TGTGCCAGCAACACAATTAGCGGGATAGGCACAGATACGCAGTATTTT. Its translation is CASNTISGIGTDTQYF.

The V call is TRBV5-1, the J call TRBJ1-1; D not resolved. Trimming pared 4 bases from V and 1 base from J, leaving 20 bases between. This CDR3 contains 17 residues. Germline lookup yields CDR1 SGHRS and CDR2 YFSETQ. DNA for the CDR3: TGCGCCAGCAGCACAGATCCGGGCCAATTGGGGAACACTGAAGCTTTCTTT. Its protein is CASSTDPGQLGNTEAFF. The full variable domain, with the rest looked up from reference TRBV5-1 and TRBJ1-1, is KAGVTQTPRYLIKTRGQQVTLSCSPISGHRSVSWYQQTPGQGLQFLFEYFSETQRNKGNFPGRFSGRQFSNSRSEMNVSTLELGDSALYLCASSTDPGQLGNTEAFFGQGTRLTVV.

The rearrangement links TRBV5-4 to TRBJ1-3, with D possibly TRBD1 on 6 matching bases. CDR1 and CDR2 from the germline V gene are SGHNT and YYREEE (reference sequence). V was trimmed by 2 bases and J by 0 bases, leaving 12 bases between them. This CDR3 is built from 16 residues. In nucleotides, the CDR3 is TGTGCCAGCAGCTTCATGAGGGGGGACTCTGGAAACACCATATATTTT. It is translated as CASSFMRGDSGNTIYF.

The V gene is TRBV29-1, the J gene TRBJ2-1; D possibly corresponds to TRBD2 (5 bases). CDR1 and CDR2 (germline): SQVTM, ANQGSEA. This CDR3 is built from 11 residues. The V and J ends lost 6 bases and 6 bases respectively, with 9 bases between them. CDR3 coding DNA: TGCAGCGTCGGAGGAATCAATGAGCAGTTCTTC. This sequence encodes CSVGGINEQFF.

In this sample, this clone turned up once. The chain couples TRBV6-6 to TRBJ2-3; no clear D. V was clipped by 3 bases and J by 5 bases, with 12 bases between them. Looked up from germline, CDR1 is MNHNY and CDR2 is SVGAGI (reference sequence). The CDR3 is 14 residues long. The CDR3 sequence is CASSYSSAQDTQYF. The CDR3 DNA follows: TGTGCCAGCAGTTATAGTTCCGCACAAGATACGCAGTATTTT.

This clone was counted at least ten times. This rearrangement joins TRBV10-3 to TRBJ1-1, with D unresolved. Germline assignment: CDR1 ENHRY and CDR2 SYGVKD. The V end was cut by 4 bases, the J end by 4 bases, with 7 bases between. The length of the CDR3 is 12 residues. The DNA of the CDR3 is TGTGCCATCAGTGGACCTTTCACTGAAGCTTTCTTT. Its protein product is CAISGPFTEAFF.

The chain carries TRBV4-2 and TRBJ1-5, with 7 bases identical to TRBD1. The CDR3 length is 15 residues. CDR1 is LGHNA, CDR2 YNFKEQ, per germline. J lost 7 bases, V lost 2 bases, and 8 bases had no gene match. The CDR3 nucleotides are TGTGCCAGCAGCCAAACCCAGGGGGGGAAACAGCCCCAGCATTTT. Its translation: CASSQTQGGKQPQHF.

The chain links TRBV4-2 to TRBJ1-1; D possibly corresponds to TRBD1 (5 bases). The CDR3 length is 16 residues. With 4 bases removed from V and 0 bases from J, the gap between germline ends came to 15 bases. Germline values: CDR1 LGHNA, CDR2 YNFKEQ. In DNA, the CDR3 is TGTGCCAGCAGCCCTAATCCCGGGACGCTGAACACTGAAGCTTTCTTT. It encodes CASSPNPGTLNTEAFF.

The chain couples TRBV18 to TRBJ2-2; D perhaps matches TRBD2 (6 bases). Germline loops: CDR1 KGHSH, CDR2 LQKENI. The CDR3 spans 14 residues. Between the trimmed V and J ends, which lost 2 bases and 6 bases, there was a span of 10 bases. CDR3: CASSPRGEAGELFF. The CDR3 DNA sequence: TGTGCCAGCTCACCAAGAGGGGAGGCCGGGGAGCTGTTTTTT.